This T cell receptor beta chain originates from a study of regulatory T cells in long-lasting Graves disease. Arm-PCR of CDR3 regions and iRepertoire HTBI primers were used to build TCR beta libraries. A single record per CDR3 protein comes from TCRdb applying MiXCR to the multiplex PCR reads. Of about 460,000 distinct CDR3 sequences listed, 20% to 25% are singletons. At least ten counts were recorded for this clonotype. The antigen is not known. Time point here: persistent/refractory GD, antithyroid drugs over 5 years with positive TRAb. There was RNA extracted from PBMCs, and the TCR library was made from it. This CDR3 is 12 amino acids long. The V gene's germline CDR1 is LNHNV and CDR2 YYDKDF (reference sequence). V lost 0 bases and J lost 7, with 6 bases in between. Study results and limitations: Favored gene segments in persistent disease were TRBV28, TRBJ1-2 and TRBJ2-5.

Sequenced material: peripheral blood mononuclear cells (PBMCs), taken when the disease was refractory, from a patient treated with antithyroid drugs. The receptor comes from a female donor with Graves disease. The J gene is TRBJ2-5, the V gene TRBV15; D gene uncertain. CDR3 nucleotides: TGTGCCACCAGCAGAGATTTCGGGACCCAGTACTTC. The encoded protein is CATSRDFGTQYF.